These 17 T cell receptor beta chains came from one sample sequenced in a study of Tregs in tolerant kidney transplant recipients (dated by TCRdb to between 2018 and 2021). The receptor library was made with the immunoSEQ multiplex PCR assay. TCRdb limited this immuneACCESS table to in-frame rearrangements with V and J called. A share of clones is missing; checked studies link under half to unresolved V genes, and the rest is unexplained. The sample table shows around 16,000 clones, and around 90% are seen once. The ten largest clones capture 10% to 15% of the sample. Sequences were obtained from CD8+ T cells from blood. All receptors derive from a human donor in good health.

Here the CDR3 DNA reads TGTGCCAGCAGCAAAAGCGTACAGGGGGCCCGAAAAGCTTTCTTT. Translation: CASSKSVQGARKAFF. V is TRBV21-1 and J is TRBJ1-1; the D call in the table, TRBD1, was not verified against the DNA. TRBV21-1 has pseudogene status. This CDR3 region has 15 residues.

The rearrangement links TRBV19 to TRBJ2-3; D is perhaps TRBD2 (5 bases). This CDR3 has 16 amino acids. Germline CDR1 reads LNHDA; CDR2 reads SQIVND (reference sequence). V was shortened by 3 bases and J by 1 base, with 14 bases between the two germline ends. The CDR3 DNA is TGTGCCAGTAGTATTGGACTCCTCAGAGGCACAGATACGCAGTATTTT. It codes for CASSIGLLRGTDTQYF. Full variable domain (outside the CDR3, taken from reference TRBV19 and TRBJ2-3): DGGITQSPKYLFRKEGQNVTLSCEQNLNHDAMYWYRQDPGQGLRLIYYSQIVNDFQKGDIAEGYSVSREKKESFPLTVTSAQKNPTAFYLCASSIGLLRGTDTQYFGPGTRLTVL.

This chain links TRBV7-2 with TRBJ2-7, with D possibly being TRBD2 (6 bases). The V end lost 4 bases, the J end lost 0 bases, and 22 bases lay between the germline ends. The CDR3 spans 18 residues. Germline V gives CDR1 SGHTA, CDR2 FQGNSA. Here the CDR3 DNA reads TGTGCCAGCAGCTCACCGGGACTGGGAAACTTGCCCTCCTACGAGCAGTACTTC. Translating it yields CASSSPGLGNLPSYEQYF.

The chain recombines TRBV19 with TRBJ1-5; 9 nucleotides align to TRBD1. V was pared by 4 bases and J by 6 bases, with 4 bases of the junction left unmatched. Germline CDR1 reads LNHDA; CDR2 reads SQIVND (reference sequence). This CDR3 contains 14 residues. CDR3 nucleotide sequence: TGTGCCAGTAGTACAACAGGGGGCACTCAGCCCCAGCATTTT. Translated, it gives CASSTTGGTQPQHF. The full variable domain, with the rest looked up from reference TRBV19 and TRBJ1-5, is DGGITQSPKYLFRKEGQNVTLSCEQNLNHDAMYWYRQDPGQGLRLIYYSQIVNDFQKGDIAEGYSVSREKKESFPLTVTSAQKNPTAFYLCASSTTGGTQPQHFGDGTRLSIL.

CDR3 nucleotide sequence: TGTGCCAGCAGTTTGAGTAGGGAGCAGTTCTTC. Its translation: CASSLSREQFF. The chain has TRBV27 and TRBJ2-1; D uncertain. CDR1 and CDR2 (germline): MNHEY, SMNVEV (reference sequence). V was cut by 3 bases and J by 10 bases, with 7 bases left in between. This CDR3 is built from 11 residues.

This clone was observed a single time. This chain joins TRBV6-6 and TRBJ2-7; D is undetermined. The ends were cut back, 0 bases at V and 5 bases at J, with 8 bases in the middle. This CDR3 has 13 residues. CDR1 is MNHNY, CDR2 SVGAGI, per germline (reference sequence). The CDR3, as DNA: TGTGCCAGCAGTTACTCGATGGGTAACGAGCAGTACTTC. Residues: CASSYSMGNEQYF.

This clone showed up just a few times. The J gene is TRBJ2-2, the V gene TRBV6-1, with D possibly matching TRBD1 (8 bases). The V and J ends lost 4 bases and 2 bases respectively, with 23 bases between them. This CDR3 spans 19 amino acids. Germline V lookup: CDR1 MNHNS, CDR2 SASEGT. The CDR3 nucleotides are TGTGCCAGCAGTGTCTGGCAGGGGGCTTTAGCGGGCAACACCGGGGAGCTGTTTTTT. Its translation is CASSVWQGALAGNTGELFF.

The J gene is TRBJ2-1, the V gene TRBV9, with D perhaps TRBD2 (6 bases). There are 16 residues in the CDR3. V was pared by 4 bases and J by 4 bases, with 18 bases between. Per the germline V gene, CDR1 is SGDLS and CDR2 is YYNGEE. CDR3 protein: CASSPLRSGIYNEQFF. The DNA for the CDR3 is TGTGCCAGCAGCCCCCTGCGTAGCGGAATTTACAATGAGCAGTTCTTC.

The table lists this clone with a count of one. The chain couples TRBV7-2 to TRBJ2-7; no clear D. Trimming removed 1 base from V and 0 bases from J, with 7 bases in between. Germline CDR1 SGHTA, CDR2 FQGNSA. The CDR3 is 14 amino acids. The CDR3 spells CASSLDPSSYEQYF. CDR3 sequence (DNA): TGTGCCAGCAGCTTAGATCCTTCCTCCTACGAGCAGTACTTC.

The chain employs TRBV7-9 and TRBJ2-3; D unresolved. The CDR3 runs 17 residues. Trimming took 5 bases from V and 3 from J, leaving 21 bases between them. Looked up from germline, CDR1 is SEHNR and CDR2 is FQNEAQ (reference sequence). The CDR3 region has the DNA TGTGCCAGCAGCCCGAGAGGAACGAATCCCGCAACAGATACGCAGTATTTT. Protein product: CASSPRGTNPATDTQYF.

CDR3 DNA sequence: TGTGCCAGCAGCCCCCTCGGGACAGGGGGCACTGAAGCTTTCTTT. This codes for CASSPLGTGGTEAFF. The chain carries TRBV7-9 and TRBJ1-1; 11 bases map to TRBD1. Germline V gene data show CDR1 as SEHNR and CDR2 as FQNEAQ (reference sequence). This CDR3 has 15 residues. V shed 5 bases, J shed 4 bases, and the junction held 6 bases outside the gene matches.

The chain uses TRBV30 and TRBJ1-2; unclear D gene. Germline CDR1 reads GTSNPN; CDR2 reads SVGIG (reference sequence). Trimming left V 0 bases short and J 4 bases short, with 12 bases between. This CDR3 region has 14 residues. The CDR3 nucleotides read TGTGCCTGGAGTGTGGGCAGGCCCCTCTATGGCTACACCTTC. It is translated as CAWSVGRPLYGYTF.

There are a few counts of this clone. CDR3 loop: CASSPEGTPPPYEQYF. CDR3 DNA: TGTGCCAGCAGCCCCGAGGGTACCCCACCCCCCTACGAGCAGTACTTC. The rearrangement joins TRBV7-6 to TRBJ2-7; possibly TRBD2 for D (5 bases). Germline V gene sequence: CDR1 SGHVS, CDR2 FNYEAQ. Trimming pared 5 bases from V and 2 bases from J, leaving 19 bases between. There are 16 residues in the CDR3.

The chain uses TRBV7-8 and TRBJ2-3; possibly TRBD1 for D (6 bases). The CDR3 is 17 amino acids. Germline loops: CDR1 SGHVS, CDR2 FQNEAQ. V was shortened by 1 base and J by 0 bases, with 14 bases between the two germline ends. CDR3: CASSLVEGVSSTDTQYF. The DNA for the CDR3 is TGTGCCAGCAGCTTAGTCGAGGGGGTCTCAAGCACAGATACGCAGTATTTT.

The CDR3 DNA sequence: TGCGCCAGCAGCCAAGTGATGTGGGACTATGGCTACACCTTC. As protein: CASSQVMWDYGYTF. V gene TRBV4-3 combines with J gene TRBJ1-2; the D is unclear. The CDR3 consists of 14 residues. Germline CDR1 LGHNA, CDR2 YSLEER. Between the trimmed V and J ends, which lost 1 base and 3 bases, there was a span of 9 bases.

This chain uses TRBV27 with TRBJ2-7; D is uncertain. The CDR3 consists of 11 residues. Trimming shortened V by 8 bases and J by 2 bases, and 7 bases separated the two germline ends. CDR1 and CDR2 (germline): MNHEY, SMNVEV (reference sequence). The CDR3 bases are TGTGCCAGCGGATTAACCTACGAGCAGTACTTC. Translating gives CASGLTYEQYF.

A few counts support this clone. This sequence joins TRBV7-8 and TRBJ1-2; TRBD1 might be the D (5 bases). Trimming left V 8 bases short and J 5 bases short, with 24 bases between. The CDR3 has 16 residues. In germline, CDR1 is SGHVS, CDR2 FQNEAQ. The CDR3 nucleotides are TGTGCCAGCTCCCCCGCTTACGGACCAGGGAAATATGGCTACACCTTC. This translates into CASSPAYGPGKYGYTF.